What follows is one T cell receptor beta chain and its context. No antigen is known for it. Clones were read by immunoSEQ multiplex PCR, and TCRdb kept only the in-frame ones, dropping some. The sample lists roughly 1,500,000 clones; approximately 98% were seen once. These data belong to a study of shared clonotypes between healthy human individuals. Looking at the study overall: Aged between 18 and 49, the donors were a couple of women and a few men.

The CDR3 has 12 amino acids. V lost 6 bases to trimming and J lost 8 bases, with 11 bases between them. From germline, CDR1 is MNHNS and CDR2 SASEGT. The study separated CD4+ cells into CD45RA+ naive and CD45RA-negative memory subsets. Study-level results: Rarefaction revealed incomplete sorted-subset sequencing despite large depth. Expectations were that clonotype sharing among donors would be affected by sequencing depth.

The origin of this receptor is a man aged 30 to 45 in good health. The V call is TRBV6-1, the J call TRBJ2-1, with D maybe TRBD2 (5 bases). Source material: naive CD4+ T cells sorted from blood. Specified subset: CD45RA+ positively selected. This CDR3 is CASRRLRDEQFF. CDR3 sequence (DNA): TGTGCCAGCAGGAGGTTGCGGGATGAGCAGTTCTTC.